This T cell receptor beta chain emerged from a study of cytomegalovirus exposure and HLA in healthy donors. A word on this clone: Its antigen is unidentified.

Use of 60 Vbeta and 13 Jbeta primers characterized the PCR. Produced via immunoSEQ multiplex PCR; TCRdb's table is partial and in-frame only. The sample records 200,000 or so clones, roughly 77% being singletons. The V segment lost 3 bases and the J segment 5 bases; nucleotides outside the gene matches: 4. CDR1 SGHTA and CDR2 FQGNSA come from the germline V gene. CDR3 length: 14 amino acids. Study-wide points: It was in a later analysis that TCR association rates were seen to vary by HLA locus, highest for DRB1 and lowest for HLA-C.

The sequencing input was PBMCs. This TCR derives from a male donor in good health and CMV-seropositive. The chain uses TRBV7-2 and TRBJ2-5, with 9 bases that match TRBD1. CDR3 region: CASSFDRGRETQYF. The CDR3 DNA sequence: TGTGCCAGCAGCTTTGACAGGGGGAGGGAGACCCAGTACTTC.